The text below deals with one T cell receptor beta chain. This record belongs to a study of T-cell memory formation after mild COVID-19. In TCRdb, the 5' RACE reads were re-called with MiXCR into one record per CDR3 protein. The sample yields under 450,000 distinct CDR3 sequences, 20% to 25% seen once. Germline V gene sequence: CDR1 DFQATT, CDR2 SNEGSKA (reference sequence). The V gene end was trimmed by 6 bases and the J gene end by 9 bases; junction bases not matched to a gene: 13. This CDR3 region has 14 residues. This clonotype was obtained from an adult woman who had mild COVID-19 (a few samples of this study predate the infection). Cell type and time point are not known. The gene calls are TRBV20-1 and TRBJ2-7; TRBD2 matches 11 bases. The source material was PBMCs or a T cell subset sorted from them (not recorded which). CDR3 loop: CSAPTSGNEGGQYF. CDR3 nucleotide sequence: TGCAGTGCCCCGACTAGCGGGAACGAAGGTGGGCAGTACTTC.